The present T cell receptor (beta chain) was sequenced within a study of control samples from healthy donors and cancer patients. This clone came up once. The CDR3 has 11 amino acids. V was clipped by 1 base and J by 14 bases, with 14 bases between them. Looked up from germline, CDR1 is DFQATT and CDR2 is SNEGSKA (reference sequence). Assay: immunoSEQ multiplex PCR; the TCRdb copy retains only in-frame clones and omits some. The table records approximately 40,000 clones, roughly 90% of them present only once. The sequencing sample was made of blood. The clonotype was recovered from a woman in her forties or fifties in good health. This chain links TRBV20-1 with TRBJ1-2; D not certain. CDR3 region: CSARVSGGPTF. The CDR3 bases are TGCAGTGCTAGAGTGAGTGGTGGACCTACCTTC.